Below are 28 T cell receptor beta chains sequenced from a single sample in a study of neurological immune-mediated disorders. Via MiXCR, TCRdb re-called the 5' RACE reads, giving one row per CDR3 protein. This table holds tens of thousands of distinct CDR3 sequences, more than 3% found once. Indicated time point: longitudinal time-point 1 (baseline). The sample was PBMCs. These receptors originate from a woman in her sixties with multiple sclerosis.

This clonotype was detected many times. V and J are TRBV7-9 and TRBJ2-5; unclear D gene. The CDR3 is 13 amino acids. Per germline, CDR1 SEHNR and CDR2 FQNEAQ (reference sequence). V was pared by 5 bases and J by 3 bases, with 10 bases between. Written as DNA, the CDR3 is TGTGCCAGCAGCCTAGGGCCCGAAGAGACCCAGTACTTC. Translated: CASSLGPEETQYF. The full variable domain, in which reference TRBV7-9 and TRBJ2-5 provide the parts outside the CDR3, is DTGVSQNPRHKITKRGQNVTFRCDPISEHNRLYWYRQTLGQGPEFLTYFQNEAQLEKSRLLSDRFSAERPKGSFSTLEIQRTEQGDSAMYLCASSLGPEETQYFGPGTRLLVL.

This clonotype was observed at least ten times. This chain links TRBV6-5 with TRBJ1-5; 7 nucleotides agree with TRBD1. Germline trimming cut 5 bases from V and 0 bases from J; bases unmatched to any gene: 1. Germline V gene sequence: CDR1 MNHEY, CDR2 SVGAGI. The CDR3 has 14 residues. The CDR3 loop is CASSRQGSNQPQHF. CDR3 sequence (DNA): TGTGCCAGCAGTAGACAGGGTAGCAATCAGCCCCAGCATTTT.

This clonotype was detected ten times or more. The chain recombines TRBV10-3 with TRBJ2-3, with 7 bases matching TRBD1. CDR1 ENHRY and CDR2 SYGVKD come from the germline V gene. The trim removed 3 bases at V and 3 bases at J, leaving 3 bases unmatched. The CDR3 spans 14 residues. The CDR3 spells CAISEGGRTDTQYF. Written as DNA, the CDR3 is TGTGCCATCAGTGAAGGGGGCCGGACAGATACGCAGTATTTT.

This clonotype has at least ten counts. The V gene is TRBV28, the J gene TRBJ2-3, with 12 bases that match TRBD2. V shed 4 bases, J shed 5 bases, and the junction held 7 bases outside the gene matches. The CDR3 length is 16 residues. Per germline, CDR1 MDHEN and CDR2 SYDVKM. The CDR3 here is CASSYNLAGGQDTQYF. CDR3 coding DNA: TGTGCCAGCAGTTACAACCTAGCGGGGGGGCAAGATACGCAGTATTTT.

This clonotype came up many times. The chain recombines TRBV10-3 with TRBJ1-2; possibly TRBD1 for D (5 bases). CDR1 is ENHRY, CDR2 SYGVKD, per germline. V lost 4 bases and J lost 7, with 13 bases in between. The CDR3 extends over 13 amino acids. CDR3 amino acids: CAISGRTTGGYTF. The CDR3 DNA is TGTGCCATCAGTGGGCGGACAACTGGTGGCTACACCTTC.

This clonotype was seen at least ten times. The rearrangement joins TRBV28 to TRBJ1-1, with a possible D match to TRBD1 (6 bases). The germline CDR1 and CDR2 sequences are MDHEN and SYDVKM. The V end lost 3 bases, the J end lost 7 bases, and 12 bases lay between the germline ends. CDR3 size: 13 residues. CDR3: CASSLGGVNEAFF. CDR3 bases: TGTGCCAGCAGTTTGGGGGGCGTTAATGAAGCTTTCTTT.

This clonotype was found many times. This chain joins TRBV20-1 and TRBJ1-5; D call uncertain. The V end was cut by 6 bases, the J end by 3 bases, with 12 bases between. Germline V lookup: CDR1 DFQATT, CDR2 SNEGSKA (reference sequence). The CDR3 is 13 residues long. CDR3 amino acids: CSAGGRTNQPQHF. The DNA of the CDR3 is TGCAGTGCCGGAGGACGGACCAATCAGCCCCAGCATTTT.

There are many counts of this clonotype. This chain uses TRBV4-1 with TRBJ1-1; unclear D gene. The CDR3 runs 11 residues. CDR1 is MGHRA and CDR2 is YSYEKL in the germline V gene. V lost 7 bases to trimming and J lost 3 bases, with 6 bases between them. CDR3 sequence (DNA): TGCGCCAGCACCCGGGACACTGAAGCTTTCTTT. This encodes CASTRDTEAFF.

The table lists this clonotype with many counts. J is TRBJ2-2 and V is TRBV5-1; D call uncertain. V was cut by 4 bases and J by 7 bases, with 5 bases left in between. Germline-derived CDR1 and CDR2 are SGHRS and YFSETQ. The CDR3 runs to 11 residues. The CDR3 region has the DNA TGCGCCAGCAGCACAGACGGGGAGCTGTTTTTT. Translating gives CASSTDGELFF.

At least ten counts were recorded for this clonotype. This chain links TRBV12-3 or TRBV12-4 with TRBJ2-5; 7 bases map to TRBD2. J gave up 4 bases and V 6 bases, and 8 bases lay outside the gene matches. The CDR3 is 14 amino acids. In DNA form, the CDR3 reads TGTGCCAGCAGACCCCACGGCGGGGGAGAGACCCAGTACTTC. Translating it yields CASRPHGGGETQYF.

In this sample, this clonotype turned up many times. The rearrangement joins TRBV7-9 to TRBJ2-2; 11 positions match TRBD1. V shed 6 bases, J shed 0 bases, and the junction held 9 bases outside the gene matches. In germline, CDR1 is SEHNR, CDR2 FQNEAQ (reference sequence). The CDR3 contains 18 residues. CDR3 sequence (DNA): TGTGCCAGCAGAAGGACAGGGGGCAGCGCGACGAACACCGGGGAGCTGTTTTTT. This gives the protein CASRRTGGSATNTGELFF.

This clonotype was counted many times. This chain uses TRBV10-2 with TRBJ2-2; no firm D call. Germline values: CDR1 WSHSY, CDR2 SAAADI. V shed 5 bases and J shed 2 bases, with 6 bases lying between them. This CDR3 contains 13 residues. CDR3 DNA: TGCGCCAGCAGTCCCTCAAACACCGGGGAGCTGTTTTTT. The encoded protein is CASSPSNTGELFF.

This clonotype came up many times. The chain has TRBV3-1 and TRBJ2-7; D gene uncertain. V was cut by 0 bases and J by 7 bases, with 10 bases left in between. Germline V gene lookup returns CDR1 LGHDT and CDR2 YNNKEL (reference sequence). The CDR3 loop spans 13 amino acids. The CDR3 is CASSQDFWREQYF. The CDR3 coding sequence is TGTGCCAGCAGCCAAGATTTCTGGCGGGAGCAGTACTTC.

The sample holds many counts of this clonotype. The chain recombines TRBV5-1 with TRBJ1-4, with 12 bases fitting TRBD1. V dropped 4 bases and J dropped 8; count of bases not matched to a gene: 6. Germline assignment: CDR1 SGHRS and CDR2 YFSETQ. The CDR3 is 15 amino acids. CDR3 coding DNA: TGCGCCAGCAGCCTAACGGGGACAGGGGGCGAAAAACTGTTTTTT. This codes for CASSLTGTGGEKLFF.

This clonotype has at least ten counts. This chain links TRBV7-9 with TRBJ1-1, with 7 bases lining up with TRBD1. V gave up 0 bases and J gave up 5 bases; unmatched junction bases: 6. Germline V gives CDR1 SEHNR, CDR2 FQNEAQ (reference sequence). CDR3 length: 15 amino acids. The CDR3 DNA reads TGTGCCAGCAGCTTAGCTGGCCAGGGGGGGACTGAAGCTTTCTTT. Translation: CASSLAGQGGTEAFF.

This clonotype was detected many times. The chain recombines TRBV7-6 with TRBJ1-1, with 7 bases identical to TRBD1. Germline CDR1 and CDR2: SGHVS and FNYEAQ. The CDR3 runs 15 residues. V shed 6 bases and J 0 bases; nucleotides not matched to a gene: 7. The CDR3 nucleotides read TGTGCCAGCAGGAAAATAGGGGGCCTGAACACTGAAGCTTTCTTT. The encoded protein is CASRKIGGLNTEAFF. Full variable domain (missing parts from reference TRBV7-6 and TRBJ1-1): GAGVSQSPRYKVTKRGQDVALRCDPISGHVSLYWYRQALGQGPEFLTYFNYEAQQDKSGLPNDRFSAERPEGSISTLTIQRTEQRDSAMYRCASRKIGGLNTEAFFGQGTRLTVV.

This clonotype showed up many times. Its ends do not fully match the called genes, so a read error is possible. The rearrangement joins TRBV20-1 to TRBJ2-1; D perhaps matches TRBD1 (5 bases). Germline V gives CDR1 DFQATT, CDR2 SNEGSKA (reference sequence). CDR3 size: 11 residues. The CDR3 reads CSARDLTEIPF. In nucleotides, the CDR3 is TGCAGTGCTAGAGATCTGACAGAGATCCCCTTC.

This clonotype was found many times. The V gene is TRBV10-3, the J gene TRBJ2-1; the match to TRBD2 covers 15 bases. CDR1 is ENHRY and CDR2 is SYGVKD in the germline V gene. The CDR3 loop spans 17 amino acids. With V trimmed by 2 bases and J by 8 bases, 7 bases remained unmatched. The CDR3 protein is CAISEPGLAGGPDEQFF. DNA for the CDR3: TGTGCCATCAGTGAGCCCGGACTAGCGGGGGGGCCTGATGAGCAGTTCTTC.

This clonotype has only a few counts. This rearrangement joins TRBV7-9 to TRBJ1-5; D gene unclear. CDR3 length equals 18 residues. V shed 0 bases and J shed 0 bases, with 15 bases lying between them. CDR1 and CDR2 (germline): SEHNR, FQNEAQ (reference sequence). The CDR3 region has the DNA TGTGCCAGCAGCTTAGCGGGATTGGCAGGAGTTAGCAATCAGCCCCAGCATTTT. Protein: CASSLAGLAGVSNQPQHF.

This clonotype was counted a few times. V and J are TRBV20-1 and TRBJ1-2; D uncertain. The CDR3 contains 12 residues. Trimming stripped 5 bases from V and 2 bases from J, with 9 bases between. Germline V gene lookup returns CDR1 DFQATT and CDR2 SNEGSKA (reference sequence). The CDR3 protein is CSAYTENYGYTF. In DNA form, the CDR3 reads TGCAGTGCTTATACCGAGAACTATGGCTACACCTTC.

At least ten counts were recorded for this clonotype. The CDR3 nucleotides are TGCAGTGCCGTCCCCCGGACAGGGCGGGATGGCTACACCTTC. It translates to CSAVPRTGRDGYTF. V and J are TRBV20-1 and TRBJ1-2, with 8 bases that match TRBD1. Per the germline V gene, CDR1 is DFQATT and CDR2 is SNEGSKA (reference sequence). V was clipped by 6 bases and J by 6 bases; unmatched bases: 12. This CDR3 comprises 14 residues.

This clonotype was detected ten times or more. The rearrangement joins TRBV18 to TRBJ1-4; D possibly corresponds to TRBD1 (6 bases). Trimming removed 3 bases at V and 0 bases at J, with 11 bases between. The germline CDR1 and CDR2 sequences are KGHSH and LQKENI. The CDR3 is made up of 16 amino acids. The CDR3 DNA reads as TGTGCCAGCTCACCGGACAGTATTGCAACTAATGAAAAACTGTTTTTT. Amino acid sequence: CASSPDSIATNEKLFF.

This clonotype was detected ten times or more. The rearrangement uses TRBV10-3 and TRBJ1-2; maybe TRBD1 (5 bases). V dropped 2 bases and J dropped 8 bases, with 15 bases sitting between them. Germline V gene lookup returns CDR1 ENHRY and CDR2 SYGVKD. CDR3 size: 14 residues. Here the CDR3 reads CAISEIGQRQGYTF. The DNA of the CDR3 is TGTGCCATCAGTGAGATCGGACAAAGACAAGGCTACACCTTC.

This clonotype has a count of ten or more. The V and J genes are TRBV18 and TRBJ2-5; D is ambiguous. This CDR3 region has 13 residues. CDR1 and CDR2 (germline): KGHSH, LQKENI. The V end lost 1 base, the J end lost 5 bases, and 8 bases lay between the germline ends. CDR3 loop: CASSPLSTETQYF. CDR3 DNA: TGTGCCAGCTCACCACTGAGCACGGAGACCCAGTACTTC.

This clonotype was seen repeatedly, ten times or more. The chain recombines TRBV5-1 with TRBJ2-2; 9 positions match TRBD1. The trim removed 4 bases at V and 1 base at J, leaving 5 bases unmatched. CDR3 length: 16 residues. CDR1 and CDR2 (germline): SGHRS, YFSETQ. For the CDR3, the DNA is TGCGCCAGCAGCCCGGACAGGGGTCGGAACACCGGGGAGCTGTTTTTT. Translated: CASSPDRGRNTGELFF.

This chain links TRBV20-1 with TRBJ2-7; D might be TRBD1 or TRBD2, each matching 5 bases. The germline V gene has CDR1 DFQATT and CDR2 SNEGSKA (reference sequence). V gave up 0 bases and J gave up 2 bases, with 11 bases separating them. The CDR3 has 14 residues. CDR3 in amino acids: CSARDRDHPYEQYF. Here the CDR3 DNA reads TGCAGTGCTAGAGACCGGGACCATCCCTACGAGCAGTACTTC.

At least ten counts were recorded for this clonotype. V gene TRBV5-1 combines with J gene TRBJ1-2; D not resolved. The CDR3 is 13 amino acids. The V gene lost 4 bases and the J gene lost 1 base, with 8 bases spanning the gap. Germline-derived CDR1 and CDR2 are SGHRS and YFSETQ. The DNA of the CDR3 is TGCGCCAGCAGCCCGGCGAGTAACTATGGCTACACCTTC. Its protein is CASSPASNYGYTF.

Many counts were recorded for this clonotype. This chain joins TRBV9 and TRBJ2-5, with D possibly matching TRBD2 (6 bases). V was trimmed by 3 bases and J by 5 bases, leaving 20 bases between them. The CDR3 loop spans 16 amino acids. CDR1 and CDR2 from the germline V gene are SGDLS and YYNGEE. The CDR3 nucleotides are TGTGCCAGCAGCGGAGACTCCTGGGACTCCGTGGAGACCCAGTACTTC. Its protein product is CASSGDSWDSVETQYF.